This TCR beta chain appears in the sequencing data of a study of early T cells in non-severe SARS-CoV-2 infection (dated by TCRdb to about 2021). About the full investigation: TCR sequencing used bulk RNA from unsorted whole blood, so alpha and beta chains could not be paired.

Cut back by 1 base and 9 bases, the V and J ends lie 4 bases apart. The CDR3 goes from the cysteine to the phenylalanine over 11 residues. CDR3 DNA only is kept here, 33 bases in frame from base 1. The germline V gene (reference sequence) sets CDR1 to SEHNR and CDR2 to FQNEAQ. Results the study describes overall, beyond this receptor: VDJdb matching was skewed toward anti-spike CD8 responses and likely underestimated virus-specific expansions, missing private and CD4 specificities.

Set within a cohort of healthcare workers in London, UK, this nested case-control study involved weekly PCR testing of nasopharyngeal swabs along with blood sampling. Healthcare workers were recruited during the week of the UK lockdown, between 23 and 31 March 2020, and followed weekly for up to 16 weeks. In this sample, this clonotype turned up many times. Its specific antigen is unknown. The record has no base qualities; no much larger clone is one base away. The method was 5' RACE. TCRdb shows the sequencer as NextSeq 500. Unique molecular identifiers were attached to individual cDNA molecules in the TCR library protocol so that sequencing error and PCR bias could be corrected. TCR alpha and beta chains were both sequenced, and the abundances of alpha and beta sequences in each sample were closely correlated with each other. Under the source paper's analysis protocol: Decombinator V4 was used to annotate the V gene, J gene and CDR3 of the TCR sequences. Expanded TCRs were defined as changing significantly between any two time points under a Poisson model with p below 0.0001. Abundances of TCRs were expressed as counts per million after normalisation to the total number of TCRs sequenced in each sample. MAIT TCRs were defined by TRAV1-2 paired with TRAJ12, TRAJ20 or TRAJ33, and iNKT TCRs by TRAV10 paired with TRAJ18. A search of VDJdb, accessed on 1 November 2021, was run for TCRs annotated to CMV, EBV and SARS-CoV-2, with TCRs annotated for multiple antigens excluded. TCRdb reprocessing: public reads trimmed at Q25 with fastp, clones called with MiXCR, in-frame beta chains kept. Merged by CDR3 protein, the rows form single entries marked with the most common genes and DNA. For this entry, the V and J calls and clone size follow TCRdb and not the study's own pipeline. Counted in this sample were tens of thousands of distinct CDR3 sequences; approximately 6.1% of them appeared once. The leading ten clones occupy under 4% of the sample.

The receptor was derived from an adult who was a healthcare worker with PCR-confirmed SARS-CoV-2 infection or an uninfected control (not recorded which). Here the sequenced sample was whole blood, taken at baseline. The chain couples TRBV7-9 to TRBJ2-1, with no D gene named confidently. The DNA is TGTGCCAGCAGCTTAGAAAGTGAGCAGTTCTTC. This yields the protein CASSLESEQFF.